This is a list of T cell receptor beta chains from one sample in a study of blood T cell repertoires in COVID-19. Data came from immunoSEQ multiplex PCR; TCRdb stores just in-frame clones and leaves some out. The repertoire holds a few hundred thousand clones, with around 85% as singletons. The sequenced material came from peripheral blood. The origin of the receptors is a woman aged 18-30 years with acute or convalescent COVID-19. Both conserved end residues are part of each CDR3. A D gene is named only where the DNA matches it firmly. Clone size appears in some rows only: once, few, many, or a class for an expanded clone.

TRBV24-1	TRBJ2-7	NA	NA	TGTGCCACCAGTGATTATCCTAAACAGGGCAAGTACTTC	CATSDYPKQGKYF
TRBV29-1	TRBJ1-2	NA	NA	TGCAGCGCTGGAGGAGGTGGGCCCGACTATGGCTACACCTTC	CSAGGGGPDYGYTF
TRBV21-1	TRBJ2-5	NA	NA	TGTGCCAGCAGCAAAGAGACTAGCGGGAGGAAAAGGCAAGAGACCCAGTACTTC	CASSKETSGRKRQETQYF
TRBV27	TRBJ1-4	NA	NA	TGTGCCAGCAGCCCAGGGAAGGCTAATGAAAAACTGTTTTTT	CASSPGKANEKLFF
TRBV19	TRBJ1-2	TRBD1	NA	TGTGCCAGTAGTTTGGACAGGAGCTATGGCTACACCTTC	CASSLDRSYGYTF
TRBV2	TRBJ2-1	NA	once	TGTGCCAGCAGCACTAGTGACAATGAGCAGTTCTTC	CASSTSDNEQFF
TRBV29-1	TRBJ1-4	TRBD1	NA	TGCAGCGTGATGAGACAGGGTAGTGAAAAACTGTTTTTT	CSVMRQGSEKLFF
TRBV28	TRBJ1-1	NA	NA	TGTGCCAGCCGTTTGCGGGGAGAGAACACTGAAGCTTTCTTT	CASRLRGENTEAFF
TRBV29-1	TRBJ2-5	NA	NA	TGCAGCGTTGAAGAGGACCTCTCGGGGAACTTC	CSVEEDLSGNF
TRBV30	TRBJ1-1	NA	NA	TGTGCCTGGAGGAAATACTCGGGGGGGTTTGAGAACACTGAAGCTTTCTTT	CAWRKYSGGFENTEAFF
TRBV6-6	TRBJ1-2	NA	few	TGTGCCAGCAGTTACTCGACCAGCGCTAACTATGGCTACACCTTC	CASSYSTSANYGYTF
TRBV28	TRBJ1-2	TRBD1	NA	TGTGCCAGCAGTGGGACAGGAAACTATGGCTACACCTTC	CASSGTGNYGYTF
TRBV4-1	TRBJ2-1	NA	NA	TGCGCCAGCAGCCCCATACGGTACAATGAGCAGTTCTTC	CASSPIRYNEQFF
TRBV5-1	TRBJ2-7	NA	NA	TGCGCCAGCAGCTTGGTAGCAAGCTCCTACGAGCAGTACTTC	CASSLVASSYEQYF
TRBV28	TRBJ1-1	TRBD1	NA	TGTGCCAGCAGTTTAGGAGGGGTGAAGGGACAGGGAAGGACTGAAGCTTTCTTT	CASSLGGVKGQGRTEAFF
TRBV9	TRBJ1-1	NA	NA	TGTGCCAGCAGCGCCAGATCCATGAACACTGAAGCTTTCTTT	CASSARSMNTEAFF
TRBV29-1	TRBJ2-1	NA	NA	TGCAGCGTTGCTAGGGACAACAATGAGCAGTTCTTC	CSVARDNNEQFF
TRBV3-1/TRBV3-2	TRBJ2-3	TRBD2	NA	TGTGCCAGCAGCCAAGGAGCGGGAGGGTTGGCAGATACGCAGTATTTT	CASSQGAGGLADTQYF
TRBV30	TRBJ2-3	TRBD1	NA	TGTGCCTGGAGGTTCCCGGGAACAGGGGTTAGCACAGATACGCAGTATTTT	CAWRFPGTGVSTDTQYF
TRBV27	TRBJ2-7	TRBD2	NA	TGTGCCAGCAGCCTCCTAGCGGGGGGCTACGAGCAGTACTTC	CASSLLAGGYEQYF
TRBV12-5	TRBJ2-2	NA	NA	TGTACTAGTGGTCGCGGACAGCAGCCGAACACCGGGGAGCTGTTTTTT	CTSGRGQQPNTGELFF
TRBV19	TRBJ1-5	NA	few	TGTGCCAGTACCGCGGGGAGAAATAGGAATCAGCCCCAGCATTTT	CASTAGRNRNQPQHF
TRBV27	TRBJ2-7	TRBD1	NA	TGTGCCAGCAGTTTATCCGGGACAGGGAACTACGAGCAGTACTTC	CASSLSGTGNYEQYF
TRBV7-8	TRBJ1-6	TRBD1	NA	TGTGCCAGCAGCTTGACAGGGCTTCCCTCAGTAAGGTCACCCCTCCACTTT	CASSLTGLPSVRSPLHF
TRBV3-1/TRBV3-2	TRBJ2-7	NA	NA	TGTGCCAGCAGCCAAGCTAGGCAGGGGAAGTACGAGCAGTACTTC	CASSQARQGKYEQYF
TRBV11-1	TRBJ1-6	TRBD1	few	TGTGCCAGCAGCTTCTCGACAGGGGAAGTTTCACCCCTCCACTTT	CASSFSTGEVSPLHF
TRBV3-1/TRBV3-2	TRBJ1-1	NA	NA	TGTGCCAGCAGCCTTTTAGTGAACACTGAAGCTTTCTTT	CASSLLVNTEAFF
TRBV5-5	TRBJ2-3	NA	NA	TGTGCCAGCAGCTTGCGGTCAAGCACAGATACGCAGTATTTT	CASSLRSSTDTQYF
TRBV7-9	TRBJ2-7	NA	NA	TGTGCCAGCAGCCCTCGGGACACCCGGACCTACGAGCAGTACTTC	CASSPRDTRTYEQYF
TRBV5-1	TRBJ2-2	TRBD1	once	TGCGCCAGCGGCAGGGGGCTTCTGAACACCGGGGAGCTGTTTTTT	CASGRGLLNTGELFF
TRBV30	TRBJ2-7	TRBD2	NA	TGTGCCTCAACCGGGACTAGCTTTTTGCAGTACTTC	CASTGTSFLQYF
TRBV18	TRBJ1-4	NA	NA	TGTGCCAGCTCACCGGGGGACTGGGGGGAAAAACTGTTTTTT	CASSPGDWGEKLFF
TRBV7-8	TRBJ2-1	NA	once	TGTGCCAGCAGCCCCCCCGATCCAAGGAGACTGGCCTACAATGAGCAGTTCTTC	CASSPPDPRRLAYNEQFF
TRBV28	TRBJ1-2	NA	few	TGTGCCAGCAGTTCACAGTCATATGGCTACACCTTC	CASSSQSYGYTF
TRBV19	TRBJ2-2	NA	NA	TGTGCCAGTAAAGGGGGAGTGAGGCGCGGCACCGGGGAGCTGTTTTTT	CASKGGVRRGTGELFF
TRBV5-6	TRBJ1-1	NA	NA	TGTGCCAGCAGCGCCGGTTCTGTGAACACTGAAGCTTTCTTT	CASSAGSVNTEAFF
TRBV6-5	TRBJ2-2	NA	NA	TGTGCCAGCAGTTACTCTTCGGGGAACACCGGGGAGCTGTTTTTT	CASSYSSGNTGELFF
TRBV7-9	TRBJ2-7	NA	NA	TGTGCCAGCAGCTCGGACTACTCCCAGCCGTACGAGCAGTACTTC	CASSSDYSQPYEQYF
TRBV5-4	TRBJ1-2	NA	few	TGTGCCATTACGATGGGGAGTAGAAACTATGGCTACACCTTC	CAITMGSRNYGYTF
TRBV2	TRBJ1-3	NA	NA	TGTGCCAGCAAACCGGTATTCTCTGGAAACACCATATATTTT	CASKPVFSGNTIYF
TRBV5-1	TRBJ2-7	NA	NA	TGCGCCAGCAGCTTCGGTGGCGGCGAGCAGTACTTC	CASSFGGGEQYF
TRBV27	TRBJ2-2	TRBD2	NA	TGTGCCAGCATGTATTCTAGCGGGGGCACCGGGGAGCTGTTTTTT	CASMYSSGGTGELFF
TRBV24-1	TRBJ2-2	NA	NA	TGTGCCACCAGTGATTTAACTAGCCCCGGGGAGCTGTTTTTT	CATSDLTSPGELFF
TRBV24-1	TRBJ1-5	NA	NA	TGTGCCACCTCTCCTTCAGGGTATAGCAATCAGCCCCAGCATTTT	CATSPSGYSNQPQHF